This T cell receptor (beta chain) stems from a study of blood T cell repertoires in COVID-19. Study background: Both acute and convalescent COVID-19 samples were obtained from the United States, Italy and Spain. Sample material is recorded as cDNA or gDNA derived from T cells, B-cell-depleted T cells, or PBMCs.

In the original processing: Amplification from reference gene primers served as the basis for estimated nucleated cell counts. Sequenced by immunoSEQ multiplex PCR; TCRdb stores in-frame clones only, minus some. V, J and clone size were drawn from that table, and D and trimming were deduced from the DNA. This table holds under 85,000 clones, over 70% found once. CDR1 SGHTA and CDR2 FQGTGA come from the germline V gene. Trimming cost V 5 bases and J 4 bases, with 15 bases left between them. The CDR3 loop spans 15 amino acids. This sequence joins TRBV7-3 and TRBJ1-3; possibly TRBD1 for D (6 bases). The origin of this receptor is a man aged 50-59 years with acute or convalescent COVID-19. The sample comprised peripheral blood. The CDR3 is CASSAFQGSGNTIYF. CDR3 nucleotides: TGTGCCAGCAGCGCGTTTCAGGGGTCCGGAAACACCATATATTTT.